This T cell receptor beta chain appears in the sequencing data of a study of blood T cell repertoires in COVID-19. About the study: In each case, the material was cDNA or gDNA derived from T cells, B-cell-depleted T cells, or PBMCs.

In the original workflow: Nucleated cell counts were estimated from reference gene primer amplification. Using immunoSEQ multiplex PCR, the repertoire was profiled, and TCRdb retains in-frame clones only, with some absent. For V, J and clone size, that table is used; D and trimming come from the DNA. The table lists about 58,000 clones, around 84% of them singletons. The TCR sequence derives from a human donor with active COVID-19. The donor label of this sample is uncertain. The sequencing input was peripheral blood.

The CDR3 coding sequence is TGTGCCAGCAGAGGCCGGGTCAGCACAGATACGCAGTATTTT. Translation gives CASRGRVSTDTQYF. The V call is TRBV7-9, the J call TRBJ2-3, with unresolved D. This CDR3 is 14 amino acids long. The germline V gene encodes CDR1 SEHNR and CDR2 FQNEAQ (reference sequence). V was cut by 6 bases and J by 0 bases, with 10 bases left in between. The entire variable domain, with the rest obtained from reference TRBV7-9 and TRBJ2-3, is as follows: DTGVSQNPRHKITKRGQNVTFRCDPISEHNRLYWYRQTLGQGPEFLTYFQNEAQLEKSRLLSDRFSAERPKGSFSTLEIQRTEQGDSAMYLCASRGRVSTDTQYFGPGTRLTVL.